The 30 T cell receptor beta chains below come from one sample, sequenced in a study of T cell responses to AZD1222 COVID-19 vaccine (dated by TCRdb to the early 2020s). The sample's time point label is to be understood as: baseline before first vaccination. Preparation of the library involved the immunoSEQ multiplex PCR assay. TCRdb's version of the immuneACCESS table is confined to in-frame rearrangements and falls short of the full clone set. An unresolved V gene accounts for under half of the shortfall where checked; the remainder is of unknown origin. Here the sample has roughly 150,000 clones; almost 90% occur a single time. The top ten clones comprise roughly 5.5% of the sample. This material consisted of peripheral blood, taken on day 0 of AZD1222 vaccination. These receptors were taken from an adult in good health.

The rearrangement uses TRBV5-1 and TRBJ1-6; D possibly corresponds to TRBD1 (6 bases). Germline assignment: CDR1 SGHRS and CDR2 YFSETQ. Deletions cut 4 bases from V and 7 bases from J, with 18 bases between. There are 16 residues in the CDR3. CDR3 amino acids: CASSRTGTIGNSPLHF. The CDR3 DNA sequence: TGCGCCAGCAGCCGAACAGGGACAATCGGGAATTCACCCCTCCACTTT.

This clone appeared a single time. The rearrangement uses TRBV7-8 and TRBJ1-6; D not resolved. The CDR3 is 14 residues long. V lost 1 base and J lost 9, with 10 bases in between. Germline CDR1 and CDR2: SGHVS and FQNEAQ. The CDR3 coding sequence is TGTGCCAGCAGCTTAGACCTAACCCCTTCACCCCTCCACTTT. This codes for CASSLDLTPSPLHF.

The chain is built from TRBV10-3 and TRBJ2-5; 11 nucleotides align to TRBD2. CDR1 is ENHRY, CDR2 SYGVKD, per germline. CDR3 length: 17 amino acids. Losses at the gene ends were 1 base for V and 3 bases for J; bases not matched to a gene: 7. Here the CDR3 reads CAISELKTSGAKETQYF. Here the CDR3 DNA reads TGTGCCATCAGTGAGTTGAAGACTAGCGGGGCGAAAGAGACCCAGTACTTC.

The chain uses TRBV28 and TRBJ1-2; D might be TRBD1 (6 bases). CDR3 length: 13 amino acids. Germline-derived CDR1 and CDR2 are MDHEN and SYDVKM. Deletions cut 6 bases from V and 4 bases from J, with 12 bases between. This CDR3 is CASRLDRTYGYTF. The CDR3 bases are TGTGCCAGCAGACTCGACAGGACCTATGGCTACACCTTC.

This clone was picked up a small number of times. The chain uses TRBV30 and TRBJ1-3; D is unresolved. CDR1 is GTSNPN, CDR2 SVGIG, per germline (reference sequence). The CDR3 has 13 residues. V was pared by 1 base and J by 5 bases, with 9 bases between. The CDR3 nucleotides read TGTGCCTGGAGTGCCCTGAGGAGAAACACCATATATTTT. It specifies CAWSALRRNTIYF.

V and J are TRBV15 and TRBJ1-6; D not resolved. Between the trimmed V and J ends, which lost 8 bases and 3 bases, there was a span of 11 bases. The length of the CDR3 is 14 residues. Germline V gene data show CDR1 as LNHNV and CDR2 as YYDKDF (reference sequence). The CDR3 DNA follows: TGTGCCACCCGACTCGATAGCTATAATTCACCCCTCCACTTT. It yields the protein CATRLDSYNSPLHF. The whole variable domain, filled in from reference TRBV15 and TRBJ1-6, reads DAMVIQNPRYQVTQFGKPVTLSCSQTLNHNVMYWYQQKSSQAPKLLFHYYDKDFNNEADTPDNFQSRRPNTSFCFLDIRSPGLGDTAMYLCATRLDSYNSPLHFGNGTRLTVT.

The V and J genes are TRBV18 and TRBJ2-7; TRBD1 matches at 10 bases. Germline CDR1 is KGHSH and CDR2 is LQKENI. With 2 bases clipped from V and 5 bases from J, the junction kept 6 bases outside the gene matches. CDR3 size: 15 residues. The CDR3 sequence: CASSPFDRGPNEQYF. The CDR3 coding sequence is TGTGCCAGCTCACCATTTGACAGGGGGCCGAACGAGCAGTACTTC.

The rearrangement links TRBV5-6 to TRBJ1-2, with 7 bases that match TRBD1. Per germline, CDR1 SGHDT and CDR2 YYEEEE. Trimming removed 4 bases from V and 11 bases from J; junction bases left unmatched: 11. The CDR3 spans 13 residues. CDR3 sequence reads: CASSNTGVFGYTF. The CDR3 coding sequence is TGTGCCAGCAGCAATACAGGGGTCTTCGGTTACACCTTC.

This chain links TRBV7-9 with TRBJ2-2; D unresolved. The germline V and J ends were trimmed by 5 bases and 4 bases, with 11 bases remaining between them. The CDR3 contains 14 residues. Germline V gene lookup returns CDR1 SEHNR and CDR2 FQNEAQ (reference sequence). CDR3 in amino acids: CASSGPRFTGELFF. DNA of the CDR3: TGTGCCAGCAGCGGGCCACGTTTCACCGGGGAGCTGTTTTTT.

The count of this clone is one. The chain employs TRBV10-3 and TRBJ1-2; unclear D gene. Germline CDR1 reads ENHRY; CDR2 reads SYGVKD. Trimming stripped 6 bases from V and 5 bases from J, with 16 bases between. The CDR3 contains 14 residues. As DNA, the CDR3 is TGTGCCATCAGGGAGGGCAGTGGCATGTATGGCTACACCTTC. Protein sequence: CAIREGSGMYGYTF.

The chain recombines TRBV10-1 with TRBJ2-7; D unclear. V shed 7 bases and J shed 2 bases, with 3 bases lying between them. This CDR3 comprises 10 residues. Germline CDR1 WNHNN, CDR2 SYGVQD (reference sequence). CDR3: CASTAYEQYF. In nucleotides, the CDR3 is TGCGCCAGCACGGCCTACGAGCAGTACTTC.

The gene calls are TRBV5-1 and TRBJ2-7; D might be TRBD2 (6 bases). Deletions cut 4 bases from V and 3 bases from J, with 14 bases between. Germline V lookup: CDR1 SGHRS, CDR2 YFSETQ. CDR3 length equals 14 residues. The CDR3 reads CASSMGISGYEQYF. Written as DNA, the CDR3 is TGCGCCAGCAGCATGGGCATTAGCGGCTACGAGCAGTACTTC.

This chain uses TRBV18 with TRBJ1-1; 8 positions match TRBD1. Trimming cost V 0 bases and J 1 base; bases outside gene matches: 13. The CDR3 consists of 19 residues. Germline V gene data show CDR1 as KGHSH and CDR2 as LQKENI. CDR3 coding DNA: TGTGCCAGCTCACCACCGTTGATTACGGACAGGGCAGGGAACACTGAAGCTTTCTTT. It codes for CASSPPLITDRAGNTEAFF.

This clone has just one count. The V and J genes are TRBV5-3 and TRBJ2-1, with 10 bases lining up with TRBD2. TRBV5-3 is reported as an ORF; its role is uncertain. Losses at the gene ends were 9 bases for V and 8 bases for J; bases not matched to a gene: 20. The CDR3 is made up of 17 amino acids. This chain's CDR3 is CANRKPGSGRGLDEQFF. DNA for the CDR3: TGTGCCAACAGGAAACCTGGGAGCGGGAGGGGGTTGGATGAGCAGTTCTTC.

The chain employs TRBV19 and TRBJ2-7, with TRBD2 matching 8 bases. CDR3 length equals 13 residues. The V segment lost 7 bases and the J segment 4 bases; nucleotides outside the gene matches: 6. From germline, CDR1 is LNHDA and CDR2 SQIVND (reference sequence). The CDR3: CASKAREEYEQYF. The CDR3 DNA reads TGTGCCAGTAAGGCGCGGGAGGAGTACGAGCAGTACTTC.

This clone occurred a few times. The chain couples TRBV5-6 to TRBJ2-5; TRBD2 might be the D (5 bases). The CDR3 totals 13 residues. Germline CDR1 and CDR2: SGHDT and YYEEEE. With 7 bases removed from V and 5 bases from J, the gap between germline ends came to 15 bases. Here the CDR3 DNA reads TGTGCCAGCGGCATACCTAGCAGGGAGACCCAGTACTTC. This sequence encodes CASGIPSRETQYF.

The rearrangement uses TRBV28 and TRBJ2-1; 12 nucleotides agree with TRBD2. V lost 1 base to trimming and J lost 0 bases; unmatched junction nucleotides: 7. Germline V lookup: CDR1 MDHEN, CDR2 SYDVKM. The CDR3 extends over 19 amino acids. CDR3 protein: CASSLSGLAGPSSYNEQFF. CDR3 bases: TGTGCCAGCAGTTTATCTGGACTAGCGGGGCCCAGCTCCTACAATGAGCAGTTCTTC.

The sample holds one count of this clone. The chain has TRBV29-1 and TRBJ1-2, with D hard to call. Germline V gene lookup returns CDR1 SQVTM and CDR2 ANQGSEA. The ends were cut back, 2 bases at V and 7 bases at J, with 8 bases in the middle. There are 11 residues in the CDR3. CDR3 residues: CSVELRAGYTF. The CDR3 nucleotides are TGCAGCGTTGAATTACGGGCTGGCTACACCTTC.

The chain carries TRBV5-4 and TRBJ1-1; 12 bases agree with TRBD1. J lost 0 bases, V lost 3 bases, and 6 bases had no gene match. Germline lookup yields CDR1 SGHNT and CDR2 YYREEE (reference sequence). This CDR3 has 17 amino acids. CDR3 sequence: CASSSGTGGGMNTEAFF. CDR3 nucleotide sequence: TGTGCCAGCAGCTCCGGGACAGGGGGCGGGATGAACACTGAAGCTTTCTTT.

The rearrangement links TRBV3-1 (or the pseudogene TRBV3-2) to TRBJ2-3; 13 bases line up with TRBD2. The V and J ends lost 1 base and 2 bases, in that order; junction bases with no gene match: 3. The CDR3 loop spans 17 amino acids. The germline V gene has CDR1 LGHDT and CDR2 YNNKEL (reference sequence). DNA of the CDR3: TGTGCCAGCAGCCAAGTACTAGCGGGAGGGCCCACAGATACGCAGTATTTT. It yields the protein CASSQVLAGGPTDTQYF.

CDR3 in DNA: TGTGCCAGCAGCGCTGGCGGGACAGGGGGCCTTCAGCCCCAGCATTTT. Residues: CASSAGGTGGLQPQHF. V and J are TRBV11-3 and TRBJ1-5; 12 bases map to TRBD1. This CDR3 contains 16 residues. The germline gives CDR1 SGHNT, CDR2 YENEEA. V gave up 5 bases and J gave up 6 bases; unmatched junction bases: 8.

CDR3 sequence: CASSLAGGADSNQPQHF. CDR3 nucleotides: TGTGCCAGCAGTTTAGCAGGGGGCGCGGACAGCAATCAGCCCCAGCATTTT. The genes are TRBV28 and TRBJ1-5; 8 positions agree with TRBD1. The CDR3 sequence is 17 residues long. Unmatched junction bases numbered 7, after V lost 2 bases and J lost 1 base. In germline, CDR1 is MDHEN, CDR2 SYDVKM.

This chain uses TRBV27 with TRBJ2-6; 12 positions agree with TRBD1. In germline, CDR1 is MNHEY, CDR2 SMNVEV (reference sequence). The CDR3 length is 19 residues. V lost 5 bases, J lost 4 bases, and 12 bases stayed unmatched. The CDR3 DNA reads TGTGCCAGCAGTCCAAGCCTGGGACAGGGGGCCTCGGGGGCCAACGTCCTGACTTTC. Translated: CASSPSLGQGASGANVLTF.

The chain uses TRBV20-1 and TRBJ1-1; D uncertain. CDR3 length equals 13 residues. The germline gives CDR1 DFQATT, CDR2 SNEGSKA (reference sequence). Trimming took 3 bases from V and 5 from J, leaving 13 bases between them. In nucleotides, the CDR3 is TGCAGTGCTAGTTTTCAGTCCGCGACTGAAGCTTTCTTT. Protein sequence: CSASFQSATEAFF.

The J gene is TRBJ2-1, the V gene TRBV10-3, with D maybe TRBD2 (6 bases). The CDR3 contains 12 residues. V was shortened by 7 bases and J by 4 bases, with 8 bases between the two germline ends. Germline V gene data show CDR1 as ENHRY and CDR2 as SYGVKD. CDR3 sequence (DNA): TGTGCCATCAATGGGGGGTACAATGAGCAGTTCTTC. Protein sequence: CAINGGYNEQFF.

The chain employs TRBV9 and TRBJ1-3; D perhaps matches TRBD1 (6 bases). CDR3 length: 15 amino acids. Germline V CDR1 and CDR2: SGDLS, YYNGEE. V shed 4 bases and J shed 11 bases, with 22 bases lying between them. DNA for the CDR3: TGTGCCAGCAGCTCAGGTGGGGGGGCTTTATCTCCCATATATTTT. Protein: CASSSGGGALSPIYF.

This rearrangement joins TRBV28 to TRBJ1-2; a possible D gene is TRBD1 (5 bases). Germline CDR1 MDHEN, CDR2 SYDVKM. The V gene lost 6 bases and the J gene lost 6 bases, with 14 bases spanning the gap. The CDR3 extends over 13 amino acids. The CDR3 loop is CASSVLGGDGYTF. The CDR3 nucleotides read TGTGCCAGCAGCGTGCTGGGAGGGGATGGCTACACCTTC.

This clone was seen once. V gene TRBV7-3 combines with J gene TRBJ2-5; 7 bases are a match to TRBD2. The V and J ends lost 5 bases and 4 bases, in that order; junction bases with no gene match: 10. This CDR3 comprises 15 residues. Germline V gene lookup returns CDR1 SGHTA and CDR2 FQGTGA. For the CDR3, the DNA is TGTGCCAGCAGCCTAATGGGGGAGGGCCCAGAGACCCAGTACTTC. The encoded protein is CASSLMGEGPETQYF.

The chain recombines TRBV5-4 with TRBJ2-7, with D perhaps assigned TRBD1 or TRBD2 (5 bases each). CDR1 is SGHNT, CDR2 YYREEE, per germline (reference sequence). V lost 3 bases to trimming and J lost 3 bases, with 13 bases between them. The CDR3 consists of 14 residues. CDR3 bases: TGTGCCAGCAGCTACCAGGGACGCTTCTACGAGCAGTACTTC. This gives the protein CASSYQGRFYEQYF.

The V and J genes are TRBV7-9 and TRBJ1-3; possibly TRBD1 for D (6 bases). The germline gives CDR1 SEHNR, CDR2 FQNEAQ (reference sequence). The CDR3 covers 15 residues. V was trimmed by 1 base and J by 0 bases, leaving 7 bases between them. The DNA of the CDR3 is TGTGCCAGCAGCTTAGGGGACACCTCTGGAAACACCATATATTTT. It specifies CASSLGDTSGNTIYF. Using reference TRBV7-9 and TRBJ1-3 for the parts outside the CDR3, the full variable domain is DTGVSQNPRHKITKRGQNVTFRCDPISEHNRLYWYRQTLGQGPEFLTYFQNEAQLEKSRLLSDRFSAERPKGSFSTLEIQRTEQGDSAMYLCASSLGDTSGNTIYFGEGSWLTVV.